The clone carrying this T cell receptor beta chain was recorded only once. Its antigen remains unidentified. This record belongs to a study of memory CD4+ T cells and cytomegalovirus serostatus. Study-level results: About 40% of the roughly 160 known CMV-associated TCRbeta sequences appeared in CD4+ memory.

Single viable CD3+CD4+CD8-CD45RO+ cells were sorted as the memory CD4+ T cells. Donors' CMV status reflects serum IgG against pp150, pp28, p38, p52. This CDR3 spans 15 amino acids. Sequencing used immunoSEQ multiplex PCR; TCRdb keeps in-frame clones, though not all of them. Seen here are tens of thousands of clones, 70% to 85% observed once, and the top ten hold about 0.82%. The chain uses TRBV21-1 and TRBJ1-5; the DNA was not used to check the table's D call, TRBD1. TRBV21-1 counts as a pseudogene. This TCR derives from an adult in good health and CMV-seronegative. Sequenced sample: memory CD4+ T cells from blood. Here the CDR3 DNA reads TGTGCCAGCAGCAGCCACAGGGGTGGCAATCAGCCCCAGCATTTT. Translating gives CASSSHRGGNQPQHF.